The 5 T cell receptor beta chains given below trace back to one sample, sequenced in a study of OX40 agonist ivuxolimab in advanced cancers. Using immunoSEQ multiplex PCR, the repertoire was profiled, and TCRdb retains in-frame clones only, with some absent. Of roughly 28,000 clones in the sample, roughly nine tenths were seen once. The specimen was CD4+ or CD8+ T cells sorted from blood, collected in a trial of the OX40 agonist ivuxolimab. The receptors shown here come from an adult with an advanced solid tumor such as melanoma, head and neck, liver or kidney cancer.

This chain connects TRBV4-1 to TRBJ2-1; D remains ambiguous. Germline lookup yields CDR1 MGHRA and CDR2 YSYEKL. Trimming took off 5 bases at V and 1 base at J, with 6 bases between the two ends. This CDR3 comprises 13 residues. CDR3 DNA: TGCGCCAGCAGCATAAGGTCCTACAATGAGCAGTTCTTC. It is translated as CASSIRSYNEQFF.

The J gene is TRBJ2-5, the V gene TRBV10-3, with D unclear. The CDR3 has 15 residues. V was pared by 0 bases and J by 4 bases, with 12 bases between. In germline, CDR1 is ENHRY, CDR2 SYGVKD. This CDR3 reads CAISESWLPGETQYF. The CDR3 coding sequence is TGTGCCATCAGTGAGTCATGGCTGCCGGGAGAGACCCAGTACTTC.

The rearrangement uses TRBV15 and TRBJ1-4; weak D call: TRBD1 (5 bases). With 5 bases removed from V and 5 bases from J, the gap between germline ends came to 18 bases. The CDR3 has 16 amino acids. Per the germline V gene, CDR1 is LNHNV and CDR2 is YYDKDF (reference sequence). The CDR3 spells CATSAHQGLLNEKLFF. CDR3 coding DNA: TGTGCCACCAGCGCCCACCAGGGACTACTCAATGAAAAACTGTTTTTT. The variable domain in full, completed from reference TRBV15 and TRBJ1-4, reads DAMVIQNPRYQVTQFGKPVTLSCSQTLNHNVMYWYQQKSSQAPKLLFHYYDKDFNNEADTPDNFQSRRPNTSFCFLDIRSPGLGDTAMYLCATSAHQGLLNEKLFFGSGTQLSVL.

J is TRBJ2-7 and V is TRBV4-2, with 14 bases matching TRBD2. V trimming: 0 bases; J trimming: 1 base; junction bases outside the gene matches: 5. The CDR3 sequence is 18 residues long. Germline V CDR1 and CDR2: LGHNA, YNFKEQ. The CDR3 region is CASSQETSGGALSYEQYF. The CDR3 DNA reads TGTGCCAGCAGCCAAGAGACTAGCGGGGGGGCCCTGTCCTACGAGCAGTACTTC.

The chain is built from TRBV2 and TRBJ2-6, with 10 bases that match TRBD1. The CDR3 has 17 residues. Trimming removed 8 bases from V and 4 bases from J; junction bases left unmatched: 11. Germline CDR1 SNHLY, CDR2 FYNNEI. The CDR3 here is CASDLGQGLSGANVLTF. CDR3 DNA sequence: TGTGCCAGCGATCTGGGACAGGGGTTGTCCGGGGCCAACGTCCTGACTTTC.